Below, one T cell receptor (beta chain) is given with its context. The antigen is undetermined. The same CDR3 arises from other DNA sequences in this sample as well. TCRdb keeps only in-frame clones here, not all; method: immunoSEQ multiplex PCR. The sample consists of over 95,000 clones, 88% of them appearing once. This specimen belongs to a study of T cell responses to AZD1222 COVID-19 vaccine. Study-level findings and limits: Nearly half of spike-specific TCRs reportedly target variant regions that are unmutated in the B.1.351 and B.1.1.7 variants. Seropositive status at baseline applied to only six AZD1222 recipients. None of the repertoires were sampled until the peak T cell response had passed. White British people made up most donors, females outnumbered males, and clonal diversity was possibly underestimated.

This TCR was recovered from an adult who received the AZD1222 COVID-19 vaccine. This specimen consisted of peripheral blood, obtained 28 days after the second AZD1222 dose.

The CDR3 loop is CASSPDSSNQPQHF. CDR3 nucleotides: TGTGCCAGCAGTCCAGACAGTAGCAATCAGCCCCAGCATTTT. The chain is built from TRBV27 and TRBJ1-5, with D tentatively TRBD1 (5 bases). There are 14 residues in the CDR3. Germline lookup yields CDR1 MNHEY and CDR2 SMNVEV (reference sequence). The V gene lost 5 bases and the J gene lost 0 bases, with 8 bases spanning the gap.